The 17 T cell receptor beta chains below were found in one sample sequenced in a study of PD-1 blockade in classical Hodgkin lymphoma. Time point noted: cycle 4 day 1 (C4D1), after about 6 weeks of nivolumab. Relapses following autologous stem cell transplantation were seen in all patients, with brentuximab vedotin exposure varying. Sequenced by immunoSEQ multiplex PCR; TCRdb stores in-frame clones only, minus some. The sample holds 20,000 to 30,000 clones; around 84% are singletons and the top ten take more than 5.5%. Source: peripheral blood mononuclear cells (PBMCs), taken before the fourth cycle of nivolumab. The receptors were sampled from a human donor with classical Hodgkin lymphoma.

CDR3 sequence reads: CASRPTSGGSYEQYF. CDR3 bases: TGCGCCAGCAGACCTACTAGCGGGGGAAGCTACGAGCAGTACTTC. The V call is TRBV5-1, the J call TRBJ2-7, with TRBD2 identical over 11 bases. The J segment lost 3 bases and the V segment lost 5 bases, leaving 7 bases of the junction unmatched. The CDR3 has 15 amino acids. In germline, CDR1 is SGHRS, CDR2 YFSETQ.

This sequence joins TRBV6-6 and TRBJ1-1; D ambiguous. CDR3 length: 13 residues. Between the trimmed V and J ends, which lost 6 bases and 1 base, there was a span of 9 bases. Per the germline V gene, CDR1 is MNHNY and CDR2 is SVGAGI (reference sequence). The CDR3 reads CASSWKTNTEAFF. For the CDR3, the DNA is TGTGCCAGCAGCTGGAAGACGAACACTGAAGCTTTCTTT.

The chain carries TRBV30 and TRBJ2-1; tentative D call: TRBD2 (8 bases). Per germline, CDR1 GTSNPN and CDR2 SVGIG (reference sequence). The CDR3 spans 16 residues. With 3 bases removed from V and 8 bases from J, the gap between germline ends came to 23 bases. In DNA, the CDR3 is TGTGCCTGGAGCCCAACGGGAGGGGGCCGGTGGGATGAGCAGTTCTTC. Amino acid sequence: CAWSPTGGGRWDEQFF. Full variable domain (remainder filled in from reference TRBV30 and TRBJ2-1): SQTIHQWPATLVQPVGSPLSLECTVEGTSNPNLYWYRQAAGRGLQLLFYSVGIGQISSEVPQNLSASRPQDRQFILSSKKLLLSDSGFYLCAWSPTGGGRWDEQFFGPGTRLTVL.

The chain couples TRBV19 to TRBJ1-5; 9 bases align to TRBD1. CDR1 LNHDA and CDR2 SQIVND come from the germline V gene (reference sequence). Trimming removed 5 bases from V and 7 bases from J; junction bases left unmatched: 3. The CDR3 sequence is 13 residues long. CDR3: CASSVDRGQPQHF. The DNA of the CDR3 is TGTGCCAGTAGTGTCGACAGGGGGCAGCCCCAGCATTTT.

CDR3 residues: CASSDGLAGTYEQYF. The CDR3 region has the DNA TGCGCCAGCAGTGATGGACTAGCGGGGACCTACGAGCAGTACTTC. The V call is TRBV10-1, the J call TRBJ2-7; 12 positions agree with TRBD2. The CDR3 spans 15 residues. From germline, CDR1 is WNHNN and CDR2 SYGVQD (reference sequence). Trimming removed 3 bases from V and 2 bases from J; junction bases left unmatched: 2.

The CDR3 nucleotides are TGTGCCAGCAGCTTGGTTGGGGAACCGCACTATGGCTACACCTTC. This codes for CASSLVGEPHYGYTF. V gene TRBV5-6 combines with J gene TRBJ1-2; D not certain. CDR3 length equals 15 residues. Germline V gene data show CDR1 as SGHDT and CDR2 as YYEEEE. V was shortened by 0 bases and J by 3 bases, with 12 bases between the two germline ends.

The chain combines TRBV9 with TRBJ1-1, with D possibly being TRBD1 (6 bases). Germline values: CDR1 SGDLS, CDR2 YYNGEE. Trimming pared 6 bases from V and 2 bases from J, leaving 17 bases between. The CDR3 sequence is 15 residues long. As DNA, the CDR3 is TGTGCCAGCACCCCGAGGGGGGCGCCCAACACTGAAGCTTTCTTT. Its protein is CASTPRGAPNTEAFF.

This sequence joins TRBV4-1 and TRBJ1-5; D unresolved. V lost 6 bases and J lost 1, with 13 bases in between. The CDR3 is 15 residues long. Germline V gives CDR1 MGHRA, CDR2 YSYEKL. Here the CDR3 reads CASRYSLGSNQPQHF. In DNA form, the CDR3 reads TGCGCCAGCAGATACAGTCTAGGAAGCAATCAGCCCCAGCATTTT.

The chain is built from TRBV29-1 and TRBJ2-2; the match to TRBD1 covers 9 bases. With V trimmed by 7 bases and J by 3 bases, 6 bases remained unmatched. This CDR3 has 14 amino acids. Germline CDR1 SQVTM, CDR2 ANQGSEA. CDR3 residues: CSARQGDYTGELFF. The CDR3 nucleotides read TGCAGCGCCCGACAGGGGGATTACACCGGGGAGCTGTTTTTT.

The CDR3 sequence is CASSPDFSGNTIYF. CDR3 coding DNA: TGTGCCAGCAGTCCAGACTTCTCTGGAAACACCATATATTTT. J is TRBJ1-3 and V is TRBV7-7, with D uncertain. V was shortened by 6 bases and J by 0 bases, with 9 bases between the two germline ends. The CDR3 spans 14 residues. Per germline, CDR1 SSHAT and CDR2 FNYEAQ (reference sequence).

This clone occurred a few times. The chain has TRBV7-9 and TRBJ1-2, with a possible D match to TRBD1 (6 bases). This CDR3 has 14 residues. Trimming left V 1 base short and J 3 bases short, with 9 bases between. Germline V lookup: CDR1 SEHNR, CDR2 FQNEAQ (reference sequence). CDR3 protein: CASSLEGGHYGYTF. CDR3 nucleotide sequence: TGTGCCAGCAGCTTAGAGGGGGGACACTATGGCTACACCTTC.

This clone occurred once. The V gene is TRBV18, the J gene TRBJ2-7, with 7 positions matching TRBD1. The CDR3 is 14 residues long. Looked up from germline, CDR1 is KGHSH and CDR2 is LQKENI. Trimming cost V 6 bases and J 0 bases; bases outside gene matches: 5. This chain's CDR3 is CASSTGTASYEQYF. CDR3 coding DNA: TGTGCCAGCTCCACCGGGACAGCCTCCTACGAGCAGTACTTC.

This chain connects TRBV5-1 to TRBJ1-4; 7 bases align to TRBD1. This CDR3 contains 17 residues. V gave up 3 bases and J gave up 4 bases; unmatched junction bases: 12. Germline CDR1 is SGHRS and CDR2 is YFSETQ. CDR3 protein: CASSSVGGQSINEKLFF. CDR3 coding DNA: TGCGCCAGCAGCTCCGTCGGGGGACAGAGCATTAATGAAAAACTGTTTTTT.

The sample holds a few counts of this clone. The chain uses TRBV6-5 and TRBJ1-2, with 8 bases lining up with TRBD1. V lost 4 bases to trimming and J lost 5 bases; unmatched junction nucleotides: 12. The CDR3 loop spans 16 amino acids. Germline lookup yields CDR1 MNHEY and CDR2 SVGAGI. The CDR3 DNA sequence: TGTGCCAGCAGTTTCTCAGGGGGCCTAAGGGGGTATGGCTACACCTTC. It translates to CASSFSGGLRGYGYTF.

This clone was observed a single time. The rearrangement links TRBV7-9 to TRBJ1-4, with D unclear. This CDR3 has 14 residues. The germline V and J ends were trimmed by 1 base and 4 bases, with 7 bases remaining between them. Germline V gives CDR1 SEHNR, CDR2 FQNEAQ (reference sequence). The CDR3 protein is CASSLGGHNEKLFF. The CDR3 bases are TGTGCCAGCAGCTTAGGCGGTCATAATGAAAAACTGTTTTTT.

This rearrangement joins TRBV28 to TRBJ1-5, with a weak D call TRBD1 (6 bases). Trimming removed 9 bases from V and 6 bases from J, with 15 bases in between. The CDR3 loop spans 13 amino acids. The V gene's germline CDR1 is MDHEN and CDR2 SYDVKM. CDR3 DNA: TGTGCCAGTATCGCCACACAGGGTCAGCCCCAGCATTTT. Translated: CASIATQGQPQHF.

V and J are TRBV7-2 and TRBJ2-7; D ambiguous. CDR1 SGHTA and CDR2 FQGNSA come from the germline V gene. This CDR3 spans 12 amino acids. Trimming pared 3 bases from V and 0 bases from J, leaving 3 bases between. For the CDR3, the DNA is TGTGCCAGCAGCTTCCACTCCTACGAGCAGTACTTC. Encoded protein: CASSFHSYEQYF.